The T cell receptor beta chain under discussion was sequenced for a study of PD-1 blockade in classical Hodgkin lymphoma. As for the study in general: Once every 2 weeks, patients received intravenous nivolumab at 3 mg/kg. Study-wide results and caveats: Patients with a complete response exhibited baseline diversity comparable to newly diagnosed patients.

As for this clone: Its antigen is undetermined.

Sequencing used immunoSEQ multiplex PCR; TCRdb keeps in-frame clones, though not all of them. The sample contains more than 25,000 clones, 85% to 90% of which appear only once. Each patient relapsed following autologous stem cell transplantation, and prior brentuximab vedotin exposure differed. From thawed PBMCs, CD8+ T cells were isolated by magnetic negative selection. CDR1 MNHEY and CDR2 SVGAGI come from the germline V gene. V lost 0 bases to trimming and J lost 8 bases, with 14 bases between them. The CDR3 contains 15 residues. V usage is TRBV6-5 and J usage is TRBJ1-3; D is unresolved. This receptor was identified in a human donor with classical Hodgkin lymphoma. The sample in question was CD8+ T cells from blood, obtained at baseline. The CDR3 bases are TGTGCCAGCAGTTACTCCGGGCCGGGCGGGGACACCATATATTTT. This sequence encodes CASSYSGPGGDTIYF.